This T cell receptor beta chain was sequenced for a study of PD-1 blockade in classical Hodgkin lymphoma. Each of the patients experienced relapse following autologous stem cell transplantation, and their brentuximab vedotin exposure differed. The CDR3 runs to 12 residues. Germline V gene data show CDR1 as ENHRY and CDR2 as SYGVKD. V was trimmed by 11 bases and J by 2 bases, leaving 12 bases between them. Libraries were prepared by immunoSEQ multiplex PCR; TCRdb keeps only in-frame clonotypes and omits some of them. This table holds tens of thousands of clones, 88% found once. The receptor was isolated from a human donor with classical Hodgkin lymphoma. The starting material was peripheral blood mononuclear cells (PBMCs), obtained before the second cycle of nivolumab. The V gene is TRBV10-3, the J gene TRBJ1-1; unclear D gene. CDR3 residues: CASSPGNTEAFF. Here the CDR3 DNA reads TGTGCCTCCTCCCCAGGAAACACTGAAGCTTTCTTT.